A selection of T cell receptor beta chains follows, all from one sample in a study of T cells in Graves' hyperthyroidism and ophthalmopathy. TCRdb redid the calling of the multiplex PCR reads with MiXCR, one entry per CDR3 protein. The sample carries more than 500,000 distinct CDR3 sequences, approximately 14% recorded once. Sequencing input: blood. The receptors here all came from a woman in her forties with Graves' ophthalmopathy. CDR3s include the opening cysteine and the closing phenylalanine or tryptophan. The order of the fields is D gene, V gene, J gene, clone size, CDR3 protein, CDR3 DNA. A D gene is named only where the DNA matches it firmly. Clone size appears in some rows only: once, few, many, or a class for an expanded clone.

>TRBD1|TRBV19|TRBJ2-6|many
CASSTGQGYNGANVLTF
TGTGCCAGTAGTACGGGACAGGGTTATAATGGGGCCAACGTCCTGACTTTC
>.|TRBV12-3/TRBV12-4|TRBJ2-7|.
CASSLAGSSSYEQYF
TGTGCCAGCAGTTTAGCGGGCAGTAGCTCCTACGAGCAGTACTTC
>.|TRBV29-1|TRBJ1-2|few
CSVEDSPPHPYGYTF
TGCAGCGTTGAAGATAGTCCACCTCACCCCTATGGCTACACCTTC
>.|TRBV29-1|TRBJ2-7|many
CSAIQGSEQYF
TGCAGCGCAATTCAGGGTTCCGAGCAGTACTTC
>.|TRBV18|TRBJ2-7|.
CASSPMDGPYEQYF
TGTGCCAGCTCACCCATGGACGGCCCCTACGAGCAGTACTTC
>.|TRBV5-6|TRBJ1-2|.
CASSLGHFNYGYTF
TGTGCCAGCAGCTTGGGACACTTTAACTATGGCTACACCTTC
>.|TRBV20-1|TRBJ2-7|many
CSARDLTGYEQYF
TGCAGTGCTAGAGATCTTACGGGTTACGAGCAGTACTTC
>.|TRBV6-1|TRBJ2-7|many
CASTIGTGDSYEQYF
TGTGCCAGCACCATAGGGACGGGCGACAGCTACGAGCAGTACTTC
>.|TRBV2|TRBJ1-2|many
CASSDLANFGTRSGYTF
TGTGCCAGCAGTGACCTGGCAAACTTCGGGACTAGGAGTGGCTACACCTTC
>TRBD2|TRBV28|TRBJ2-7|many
CASSPPRAGAIEQYF
TGTGCCAGCAGCCCCCCTAGAGCGGGAGCGATCGAGCAGTACTTC
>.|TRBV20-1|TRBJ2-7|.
CSASLSTVDEQYF
TGCAGTGCCTCCCTGAGTACAGTTGACGAGCAGTACTTC
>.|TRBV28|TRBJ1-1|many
CASSRGLFAFF
TGTGCCAGCAGCCGGGGATTGTTCGCTTTCTTT
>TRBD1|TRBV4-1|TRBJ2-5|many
CASSQGDRVKTQYF
TGCGCCAGCAGCCAAGGGGACAGGGTCAAGACCCAGTACTTC
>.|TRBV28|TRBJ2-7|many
CASSSSDPYEQYF
TGTGCCAGCTCCTCTAGCGATCCCTACGAGCAGTACTTC
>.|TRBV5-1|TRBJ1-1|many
CASSFGHSNTEAFF
TGCGCCAGCAGCTTTGGACACTCGAACACTGAAGCTTTCTTT
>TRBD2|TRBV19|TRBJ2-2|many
CASSEASGSIGTGELFF
TGTGCCAGTAGTGAGGCTAGCGGGAGTATTGGCACCGGGGAGCTGTTTTTT
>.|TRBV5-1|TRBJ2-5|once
CASSFDQETQYF
TGCGCCAGCAGCTTCGACCAAGAGACCCAGTACTTC
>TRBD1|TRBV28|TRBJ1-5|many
CASYPGGQYNQPQHF
TGTGCCAGCTACCCAGGGGGACAGTACAATCAGCCCCAGCATTTT
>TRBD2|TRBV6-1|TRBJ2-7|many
CASSLRGRALYEQYF
TGTGCCAGTTCCTTGCGGGGGAGGGCCCTCTACGAGCAGTACTTC
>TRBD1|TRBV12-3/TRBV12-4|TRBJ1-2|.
CASIPTGLNGYTF
TGTGCCAGCATCCCGACAGGGTTGAATGGCTACACCTTC
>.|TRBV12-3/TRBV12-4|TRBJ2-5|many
CASSPSYETQYF
TGTGCCAGCAGTCCTAGTTACGAGACCCAGTACTTC
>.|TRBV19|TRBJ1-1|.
CASRNLGGTEAFF
TGTGCCAGTAGGAACCTTGGTGGCACTGAAGCTTTCTTT
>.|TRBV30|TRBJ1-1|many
CAWSVLGLSTEAFF
TGTGCCTGGAGTGTACTTGGCTTATCCACTGAAGCTTTCTTT
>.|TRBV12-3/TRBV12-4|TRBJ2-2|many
CASSSTEYTGELFF
TGTGCCAGCAGTTCGACGGAGTACACCGGGGAGCTGTTTTTT
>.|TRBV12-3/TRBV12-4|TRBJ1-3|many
CASRSGNTIYF
TGTGCCAGCCGCTCTGGAAACACCATATATTTT
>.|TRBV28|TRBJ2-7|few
CASSSTRSSYKQYF
TGTGCCAGCAGTTCTACCCGGAGCTCCTACAAGCAGTACTTC
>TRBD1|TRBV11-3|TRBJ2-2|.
CASSFRGLNTGELFF
TGTGCCAGCAGCTTCAGGGGGTTGAACACCGGGGAGCTGTTTTTT
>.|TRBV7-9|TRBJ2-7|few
CASSPQEGRYEQYF
TGTGCCAGCAGCCCCCAAGAGGGGAGGTACGAGCAGTACTTC
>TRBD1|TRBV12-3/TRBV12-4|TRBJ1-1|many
CASRRGTGLGEAFF
TGTGCCAGCAGGCGAGGGACAGGGCTAGGTGAAGCTTTCTTT
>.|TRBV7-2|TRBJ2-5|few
CASSLDSGSLETQYF
TGTGCCAGCAGCTTGGATTCAGGGTCTTTGGAGACCCAGTACTTC
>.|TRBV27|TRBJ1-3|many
CASSSLITGTEAGNTIYF
TGTGCCAGCAGTTCTCTGATAACCGGGACGGAAGCTGGAAACACCATATATTTT
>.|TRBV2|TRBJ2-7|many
CASSVNTYEQYF
TGTGCCAGCAGTGTCAACACCTACGAGCAGTACTTC
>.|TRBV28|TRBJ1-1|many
CASIANTEAFF
TGTGCCAGCATAGCGAACACTGAAGCTTTCTTT
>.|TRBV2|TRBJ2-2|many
CASSERYRPGELFF
TGTGCCAGCAGTGAAAGGTACCGGCCCGGGGAGCTGTTTTTT
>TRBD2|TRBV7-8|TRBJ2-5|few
CASSLAGLAAQETQYF
TGTGCCAGCAGCTTAGCGGGACTAGCGGCACAAGAGACCCAGTACTTC
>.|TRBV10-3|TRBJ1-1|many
CAQKDSLNTEAFF
TGTGCCCAAAAAGACAGCTTGAACACTGAAGCTTTCTTT
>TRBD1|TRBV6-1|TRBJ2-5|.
CASSGLGTGQETQYF
TGTGCCAGCAGTGGGCTCGGGACAGGGCAAGAGACCCAGTACTTC